This TCR beta chain was obtained from a study of identical twins. This clonotype was recorded a few times. The length of the CDR3 is 14 residues. Germline-derived CDR1 and CDR2 are SGHTA and FQGNSA. V gave up 3 bases and J gave up 3 bases; unmatched junction bases: 3. TCRdb reprocessed the 5' RACE reads with MiXCR, giving one entry per CDR3 protein. The sample has a few hundred thousand distinct CDR3 sequences, 20% to 25% seen once. These data also formed part of another study, on T cells expressing NK-cell markers.

The sequenced sample was CD4+ T cells sorted from blood. The V gene is TRBV7-2, the J gene TRBJ2-3; 7 bases fit TRBD1. The sequence was obtained from a young woman in good health. CDR3 DNA sequence: TGTGCCAGCAGCTTTGACAGGGTTACAGATACGCAGTATTTT. Its protein is CASSFDRVTDTQYF.